This T cell receptor (beta chain) was sequenced for a study of monozygotic twins with inflammatory bowel disease. This CDR3 is 13 amino acids long. Germline CDR1 and CDR2: GTSNPN and SVGIG (reference sequence). TCRdb reworked the 5' RACE reads into one entry per CDR3 protein, no DNA. In all, the sample yields about 330,000 distinct CDR3 sequences. This clonotype originated in a human donor with ulcerative colitis or Crohn's disease, or a healthy co-twin of an affected twin (not recorded which). The source material was blood. The genes are TRBV30 and TRBJ2-1; TCRdb's D call of TRBD1 is untestable without DNA. The CDR3 sequence is CAWSGDRRYEQFF.